A selection of T cell receptor beta chains follows, all from one sample in a study of blood T cells in healthy people across ages. TCRdb re-called the 5' RACE reads with MiXCR, one entry per CDR3 protein. Among hundreds of thousands of distinct CDR3 sequences listed, 49% were seen once. The sequencing input was blood. These receptors were collected from a woman aged 55-69 years in good health. The CDR3 runs from the conserved cysteine through the conserved F or W. The order of the fields is clone size, J gene, V gene, D gene, CDR3 DNA, CDR3 protein. A D gene is named only where the DNA matches it firmly. Clone sizes are given selectively: once, few, many, or a class where the clone is expanded.

>few|TRBJ2-3|TRBV7-9|TRBD2
TGTGCCAGCAGCTTATTTTTAACTAGCGGGACAGATACGCAGTATTTT
CASSLFLTSGTDTQYF
>NA|TRBJ2-1|TRBV27|NA
TGTGCCAGCAGTTTACGGTGGGGGGAGCAGTTCTTC
CASSLRWGEQFF
>NA|TRBJ1-2|TRBV20-1|NA
TGCAGTGCTAGAGCCTCGGGAGGACGCTATGGCTACACCTTC
CSARASGGRYGYTF
>NA|TRBJ2-3|TRBV20-1|NA
TGCAGTGCCACCGGGACCCCTTATACGCAGTATTTT
CSATGTPYTQYF
>NA|TRBJ2-1|TRBV30|NA
TGTGCCTGGAGAGCCGACAGATACGAGCAGTTCTTC
CAWRADRYEQFF
>NA|TRBJ2-3|TRBV9|NA
TGTGCCAGCAGCGTAGTACCCACCCCCCGCACAGATACGCAGTATTTT
CASSVVPTPRTDTQYF
>NA|TRBJ2-1|TRBV4-3|TRBD1
TGCGCCAGCAGCCAAGGACAGGGTTGGGAGGAGCAGTTCTTC
CASSQGQGWEEQFF
>NA|TRBJ2-7|TRBV20-1|NA
TGCAGTGCTAGAGAATCGGCAGGATCAGCCTACGAGCAGTACTTC
CSARESAGSAYEQYF
>few|TRBJ1-2|TRBV20-1|NA
TGCAGTGCTAGTCGGCTAGGCTACACCTTC
CSASRLGYTF
>NA|TRBJ1-1|TRBV29-1|NA
TGCAGCGTTGGTCAAGGGCAGAACACTGAAGCTTTCTTT
CSVGQGQNTEAFF
>few|TRBJ2-3|TRBV4-2|TRBD2
TGTGCCAGCAGCCAAGTTAGTCTAGCGGCAGATACGCAGTATTTT
CASSQVSLAADTQYF
>NA|TRBJ2-3|TRBV18|TRBD1
TGTGCCAGCTCACCACCGTACGGGACAGGGACAGATACGCAGTATTTT
CASSPPYGTGTDTQYF
>few|TRBJ2-7|TRBV20-1|TRBD2
TGCAGTGCTGTTCTAGCGGTGATCTACGAGCAGTACTTC
CSAVLAVIYEQYF
>NA|TRBJ2-1|TRBV29-1|NA
TGCAGCGCTGGCGGACAGTGCAATTTTAACAATGAGCAGTTCTTC
CSAGGQCNFNNEQFF
>NA|TRBJ1-4|TRBV7-2|NA
TGTGCCAGCAGCCATCCGGGGATGGGGGAAAAACTGTTTTTT
CASSHPGMGEKLFF